This T cell receptor (beta chain) was recovered during a study of CD8+CD57+ T cells in acquired aplastic anemia. The use of genomic DNA as template underpinned the TCR beta VDJ and CDR3 profiling. In TCRdb, the reads were re-called with MiXCR into one record per CDR3 protein. The sample carries approximately 98,000 distinct CDR3 sequences, approximately 73% recorded once. Study findings and constraints: Overlapping CD8+ CDR3 repertoires of patients and controls contained 25 to 35 shared sequences.

This clonotype has a single count. Its specificity is not known. The CDR3 is 16 amino acids. V lost 4 bases to trimming and J lost 6 bases; unmatched junction nucleotides: 15. The germline CDR1 and CDR2 sequences are DFQATT and SNEGSKA (reference sequence). Sequenced patients had shown CD8+CD57+ cell expansion by flow cytometry. Severe acquired aplastic anemia affected all patients. The chain carries TRBV20-1 and TRBJ2-7, with 10 bases fitting TRBD1. The specimen sequenced was sorted CD4+, CD8+, or CD8+CD57+ T cells (not recorded which) from PBMCs. The receptor's source is a human donor with aplastic anemia. CDR3 sequence reads: CSAKALGQGVFAEQYF. CDR3 nucleotide sequence: TGCAGTGCTAAGGCTCTAGGACAGGGGGTTTTTGCCGAGCAGTACTTC.